The 21 T cell receptor beta chains listed next were all sequenced from one sample in a study of Graves' ophthalmopathy and Graves' hyperthyroidism. Amplified TCR beta CDR3 regions were obtained using RNA transcripts as template. Amplification began with first-round RT-PCR using HTBI primers, then second-round multiplex PCR was performed. MiXCR, applied by TCRdb to the multiplex PCR reads, yields one record per CDR3 protein. This table holds around 340,000 distinct CDR3 sequences, roughly 15% found once. The sample comprised peripheral blood. The source is an adult man with Graves' ophthalmopathy.

This clonotype was picked up many times. The chain employs TRBV11-2 and TRBJ2-5, with D perhaps assigned TRBD1 or TRBD2 (5 bases each). CDR1 and CDR2 from the germline V gene are SGHAT and FQNNGV. The V end was cut by 0 bases, the J end by 5 bases, with 19 bases between. CDR3 length: 17 residues. The CDR3 DNA sequence: TGTGCCAGCAGCTTAGAAGCATTCCTCTGGGGGTCGGAGACCCAGTACTTC. This gives the protein CASSLEAFLWGSETQYF.

In this sample, this clonotype turned up many times. J is TRBJ2-7 and V is TRBV2, with D maybe TRBD1 (6 bases). The germline V gene encodes CDR1 SNHLY and CDR2 FYNNEI. V shed 9 bases and J shed 4 bases, with 16 bases lying between them. CDR3 length: 13 residues. CDR3: CASWDTSEYEQYF. The CDR3 DNA follows: TGTGCCAGTTGGGACACCTCAGAGTACGAGCAGTACTTC.

Note on this clonotype: A much more abundant neighbour one base away suggests this may be a read error. The conserved phenylalanine or tryptophan normally closing the CDR3 is absent here, so this likely arose from a read error. The chain is built from TRBV10-3 and TRBJ2-7; 10 positions match TRBD2. Germline V gives CDR1 ENHRY, CDR2 SYGVKD. This CDR3 spans 16 amino acids. CDR3 protein: CASSESLAGATYEQYS. CDR3 coding DNA: TGTGCCAGCAGTGAGTCGCTAGCGGGAGCAACCTACGAGCAGTACTCC.

This clonotype was seen repeatedly, ten times or more. The gene calls are TRBV20-1 and TRBJ2-2; weak D call: TRBD1 (6 bases). The V gene lost 0 bases and the J gene lost 1 base, with 12 bases spanning the gap. Germline lookup yields CDR1 DFQATT and CDR2 SNEGSKA (reference sequence). The CDR3 covers 16 residues. DNA for the CDR3: TGCAGTGCTAGAGACTGGGACAACCTGAACACCGGGGAGCTGTTTTTT. This codes for CSARDWDNLNTGELFF.

This clonotype was found many times. This chain connects TRBV28 to TRBJ2-5; D assignment may be TRBD1 or TRBD2 (6 bases each). CDR1 MDHEN and CDR2 SYDVKM come from the germline V gene. The ends were cut back, 6 bases at V and 5 bases at J, with 16 bases in the middle. The CDR3 runs to 14 residues. The chain's CDR3 is CASSQSQGRETQYF. Written as DNA, the CDR3 is TGTGCCAGCAGCCAAAGCCAGGGGAGGGAGACCCAGTACTTC.

This clonotype was picked up many times. V is TRBV5-1 and J is TRBJ2-5, with 8 bases lining up with TRBD1. With 2 bases clipped from V and 5 bases from J, the junction kept 11 bases outside the gene matches. This CDR3 has 16 residues. The germline CDR1 and CDR2 sequences are SGHRS and YFSETQ. The CDR3 sequence is CASSFNQGARPETQYF. The CDR3 DNA follows: TGCGCCAGCAGCTTCAACCAGGGGGCGCGTCCGGAGACCCAGTACTTC. Filled out from reference TRBV5-1 and TRBJ2-5, the complete variable domain reads KAGVTQTPRYLIKTRGQQVTLSCSPISGHRSVSWYQQTPGQGLQFLFEYFSETQRNKGNFPGRFSGRQFSNSRSEMNVSTLELGDSALYLCASSFNQGARPETQYFGPGTRLLVL.

The J gene is TRBJ1-3, the V gene TRBV27, with 12 bases that match TRBD1. This CDR3 has 15 residues. The J segment lost 4 bases and the V segment lost 8 bases, leaving 6 bases of the junction unmatched. Germline V gene data show CDR1 as MNHEY and CDR2 as SMNVEV (reference sequence). Here the CDR3 DNA reads TGTGCCAGCGGCTCGGGGACAGGGGGCGGAAACACCATATATTTT. Translation: CASGSGTGGGNTIYF.

This sequence joins TRBV7-2 and TRBJ2-5; 8 positions match TRBD1. CDR1 SGHTA and CDR2 FQGNSA come from the germline V gene. Trimming removed 6 bases from V and 3 bases from J; junction bases left unmatched: 12. This CDR3 has 16 residues. The CDR3 region is CASRPVGQGRKETQYF. The CDR3 DNA is TGTGCCAGCAGGCCGGTCGGACAGGGAAGGAAAGAGACCCAGTACTTC. Using reference TRBV7-2 and TRBJ2-5 for the parts outside the CDR3, the full variable domain is GAGVSQSPSNKVTEKGKDVELRCDPISGHTALYWYRQSLGQGLEFLIYFQGNSAPDKSGLPSDRFSAERTGGSVSTLTIQRTQQEDSAVYLCASRPVGQGRKETQYFGPGTRLLVL.

This clonotype came up many times. This rearrangement joins TRBV28 to TRBJ2-7; TRBD2 might be the D (5 bases). This CDR3 spans 14 amino acids. The germline V gene encodes CDR1 MDHEN and CDR2 SYDVKM. The germline V and J ends were trimmed by 2 bases and 2 bases, with 10 bases remaining between them. Written as DNA, the CDR3 is TGTGCCAGCAGTTTAGGTCCAGCGGCCTACGAGCAGTACTTC. This encodes CASSLGPAAYEQYF.

This clonotype has ten or more counts. The rearrangement joins TRBV28 to TRBJ1-2, with 8 bases that match TRBD1. Losses at the gene ends were 4 bases for V and 2 bases for J; bases not matched to a gene: 6. This CDR3 spans 15 amino acids. The germline V gene encodes CDR1 MDHEN and CDR2 SYDVKM. For the CDR3, the DNA is TGTGCCAGCAGTTGGGGGACAGGCGGCAACTATGGCTACACCTTC. It translates to CASSWGTGGNYGYTF.

This clonotype was detected many times. This chain links TRBV14 with TRBJ1-2, with D perhaps TRBD1 (5 bases). The germline V and J ends were trimmed by 0 bases and 5 bases, with 10 bases remaining between them. This CDR3 comprises 14 residues. The germline gives CDR1 SGHDN, CDR2 FVKESK. This CDR3 is CASSQDLGGYGYTF. For the CDR3, the DNA is TGTGCCAGCAGCCAAGACCTGGGGGGATATGGCTACACCTTC.

This clonotype was seen many times. The chain combines TRBV7-9 with TRBJ2-2; TRBD2 is a possible D gene (5 bases). The CDR3 is made up of 14 amino acids. The germline V gene encodes CDR1 SEHNR and CDR2 FQNEAQ (reference sequence). V lost 5 bases and J 4 bases, leaving 11 bases between the germline ends. The CDR3 DNA reads as TGTGCCAGCAGCCCGAGGACTGTCACCGGGGAGCTGTTTTTT. Translating it yields CASSPRTVTGELFF.

This clonotype was observed many times. The gene calls are TRBV6-2 or TRBV6-3 and TRBJ1-1; D ambiguous. The CDR3 spans 14 residues. CDR1 is MNHEY and CDR2 is SVGEGT in the germline V gene. V shed 2 bases and J shed 1 base, with 8 bases lying between them. The DNA of the CDR3 is TGTGCCAGCAGTTACGGACTCTCGAACACTGAAGCTTTCTTT. Protein: CASSYGLSNTEAFF.

This clonotype appeared many times. V gene TRBV29-1 combines with J gene TRBJ2-4; the D gene is possibly TRBD1 (8 bases). Germline V lookup: CDR1 SQVTM, CDR2 ANQGSEA. There are 12 residues in the CDR3. V was cut by 6 bases and J by 7 bases, with 13 bases left in between. The CDR3 DNA is TGCAGCGTGCACAGGGGGGGGAACATTCAGTACTTC. Translation: CSVHRGGNIQYF. Drawing the rest from reference TRBV29-1 and TRBJ2-4, the complete variable domain is SAVISQKPSRDICQRGTSLTIQCQVDSQVTMMFWYRQQPGQSLTLIATANQGSEATYESGFVIDKFPISRPNLTFSTLTVSNMSPEDSSIYLCSVHRGGNIQYFGAGTRLSVL.

This clonotype was found many times. V is TRBV2 and J is TRBJ2-6; 9 nucleotides align to TRBD2. J lost 9 bases, V lost 3 bases, and 6 bases had no gene match. CDR3 length equals 15 residues. Germline CDR1 and CDR2: SNHLY and FYNNEI. CDR3 DNA: TGTGCCAGCAGTGACCTAGCGGGGAAAAGCAACGTCCTGACTTTC. Translated: CASSDLAGKSNVLTF.

This clonotype was observed at least ten times. The chain is built from TRBV5-1 and TRBJ1-1; a weak D match, TRBD1 (5 bases). This CDR3 spans 14 amino acids. V dropped 4 bases and J dropped 6 bases, with 16 bases sitting between them. The germline CDR1 and CDR2 sequences are SGHRS and YFSETQ. The CDR3 loop is CASSEPGWSAEAFF. CDR3 DNA sequence: TGCGCCAGCAGCGAACCAGGGTGGTCGGCTGAAGCTTTCTTT.

This clonotype was seen at least ten times. This chain uses TRBV28 with TRBJ1-2; D is undetermined. This CDR3 spans 12 amino acids. Germline loops: CDR1 MDHEN, CDR2 SYDVKM. V was clipped by 6 bases and J by 6 bases, with 11 bases between them. CDR3 nucleotide sequence: TGTGCCAGCAGCGTCCAACCGAATGGCTACACCTTC. Translation: CASSVQPNGYTF.

This clonotype was observed at least ten times. The chain couples TRBV6-2 or TRBV6-3 to TRBJ2-7, with 9 bases matching TRBD2. This CDR3 comprises 14 residues. The V gene end was trimmed by 10 bases and the J gene end by 7 bases; junction bases not matched to a gene: 14. CDR1 and CDR2 from the germline V gene are MNHEY and SVGEGT. CDR3 in DNA: TGTGCCACCCGACGACCGGGACTAGCCTGGGAGCAGTACTTC. Translation gives CATRRPGLAWEQYF.

This clonotype was recorded many times. This chain links TRBV9 with TRBJ1-2; 11 bases match TRBD1. The CDR3 sequence is 17 residues long. Trimming at V came to 4 bases and at J to 5 bases, leaving 13 bases not matched to a gene. CDR1 and CDR2 (germline): SGDLS, YYNGEE. The CDR3, as DNA: TGTGCCAGCAGCCCCCACGCCGGACAGGGGGCTCGTTATGGCTACACCTTC. Translation: CASSPHAGQGARYGYTF.

The rearrangement joins TRBV12-3 or TRBV12-4 to TRBJ1-1; D gene unclear. The CDR3 runs 13 residues. V lost 6 bases and J 1 base, leaving 9 bases between the germline ends. Here the CDR3 reads CASRRAENTEAFF. CDR3 sequence (DNA): TGTGCCAGCAGAAGGGCGGAGAACACTGAAGCTTTCTTT.

The chain has TRBV4-2 and TRBJ1-5, with no clear D. Germline V CDR1 and CDR2: LGHNA, YNFKEQ. The ends were cut back, 0 bases at V and 10 bases at J, with 7 bases in the middle. There are 12 residues in the CDR3. The CDR3 nucleotides are TGTGCCAGCAGCCAAGAGAACGGCCCCCAGCATTTT. It translates to CASSQENGPQHF.